This TCR beta chain came from a study of blood T cell repertoires in COVID-19. As handled by the study authors: Quantification of nucleated cells was approximated via reference gene primer amplification. Sequenced by immunoSEQ multiplex PCR; TCRdb stores in-frame clones only, minus some. The D gene and trimming were derived from the DNA, and the V and J assignments and clone size from that table. The sample holds around 140,000 clones, 84% seen once. The length of the CDR3 is 15 residues. The germline V gene has CDR1 ENHRY and CDR2 SYGVKD. Trimming took 3 bases from V and 3 from J, leaving 12 bases between them. Participants were placed into cohorts based on the clinical history they reported.

The sequencing sample was made of PBMCs or T cells enriched from blood (not recorded which). The TCR comes from a man aged 45-65 years in a cohort exposed to, infected with or recovered from COVID-19 (not recorded which). This chain links TRBV10-3 with TRBJ2-1; D is unclear. The CDR3 sequence is CAISEGRGNYNEQFF. CDR3 coding DNA: TGTGCCATCAGTGAAGGTCGCGGCAACTACAATGAGCAGTTCTTC.